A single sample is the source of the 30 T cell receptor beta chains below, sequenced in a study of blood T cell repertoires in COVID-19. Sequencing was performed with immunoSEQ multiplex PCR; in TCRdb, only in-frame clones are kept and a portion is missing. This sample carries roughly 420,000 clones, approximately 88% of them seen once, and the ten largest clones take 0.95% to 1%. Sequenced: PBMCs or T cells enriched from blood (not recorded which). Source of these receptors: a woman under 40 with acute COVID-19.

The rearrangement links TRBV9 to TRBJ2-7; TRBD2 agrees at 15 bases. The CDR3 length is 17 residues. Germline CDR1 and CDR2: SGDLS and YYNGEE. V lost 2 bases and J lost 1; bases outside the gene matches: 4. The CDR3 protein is CASSVGLAGGPSYEQYF. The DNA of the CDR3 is TGTGCCAGCAGCGTCGGACTAGCGGGGGGGCCGTCCTACGAGCAGTACTTC. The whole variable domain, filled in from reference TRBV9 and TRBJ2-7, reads DSGVTQTPKHLITATGQRVTLRCSPRSGDLSVYWYQQSLDQGLQFLIQYYNGEERAKGNILERFSAQQFPDLHSELNLSSLELGDSALYFCASSVGLAGGPSYEQYFGPGTRLTVT.

Written as DNA, the CDR3 is TGTGCCAGCAGCTTCGGCAGGGGGCTAGGGAACACCGGGGAGCTGTTTTTT. It encodes CASSFGRGLGNTGELFF. The chain recombines TRBV7-9 with TRBJ2-2; 8 bases are shared with TRBD1. J was trimmed by 1 base and V by 3 bases; bases with no gene match: 7. The CDR3 extends over 17 amino acids. Germline V gene lookup returns CDR1 SEHNR and CDR2 FQNEAQ (reference sequence).

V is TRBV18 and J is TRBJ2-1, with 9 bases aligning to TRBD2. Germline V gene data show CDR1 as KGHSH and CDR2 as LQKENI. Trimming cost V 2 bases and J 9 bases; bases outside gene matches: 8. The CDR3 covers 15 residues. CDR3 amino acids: CASSPIAGGPSEQFF. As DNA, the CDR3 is TGTGCCAGCTCACCAATCGCGGGGGGGCCATCTGAGCAGTTCTTC.

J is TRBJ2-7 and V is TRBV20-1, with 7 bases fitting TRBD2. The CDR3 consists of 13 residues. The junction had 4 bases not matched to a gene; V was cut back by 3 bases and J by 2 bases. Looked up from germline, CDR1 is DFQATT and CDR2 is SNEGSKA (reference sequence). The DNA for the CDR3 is TGCAGTGCTAGTTCCAGCGGGACCTACGAGCAGTACTTC. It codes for CSASSSGTYEQYF.

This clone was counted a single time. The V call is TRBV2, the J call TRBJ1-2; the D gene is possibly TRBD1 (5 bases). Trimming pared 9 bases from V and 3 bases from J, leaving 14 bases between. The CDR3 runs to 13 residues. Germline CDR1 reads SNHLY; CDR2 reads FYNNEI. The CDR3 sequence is CASTNQGDYGYTF. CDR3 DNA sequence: TGTGCCAGTACTAACCAGGGTGACTATGGCTACACCTTC.

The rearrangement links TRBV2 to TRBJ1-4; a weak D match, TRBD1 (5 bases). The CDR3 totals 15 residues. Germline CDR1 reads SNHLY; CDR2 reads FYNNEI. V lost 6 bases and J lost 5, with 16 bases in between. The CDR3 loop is CASSASLTGNEKLFF. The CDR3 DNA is TGTGCCAGCAGCGCGAGTTTAACAGGAAATGAAAAACTGTTTTTT.

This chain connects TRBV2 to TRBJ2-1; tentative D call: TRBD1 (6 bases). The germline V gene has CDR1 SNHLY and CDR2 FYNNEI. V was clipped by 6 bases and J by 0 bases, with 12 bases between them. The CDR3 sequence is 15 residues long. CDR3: CASRVDRSSYNEQFF. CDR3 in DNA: TGTGCCAGCAGGGTAGACAGGAGCTCCTACAATGAGCAGTTCTTC.

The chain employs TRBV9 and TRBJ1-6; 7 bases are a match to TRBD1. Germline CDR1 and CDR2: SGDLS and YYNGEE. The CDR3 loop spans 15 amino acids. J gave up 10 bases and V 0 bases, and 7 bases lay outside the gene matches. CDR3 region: CASSVASGGRSPLHF. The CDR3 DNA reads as TGTGCCAGCAGCGTAGCATCAGGGGGTAGATCACCCCTCCACTTT.

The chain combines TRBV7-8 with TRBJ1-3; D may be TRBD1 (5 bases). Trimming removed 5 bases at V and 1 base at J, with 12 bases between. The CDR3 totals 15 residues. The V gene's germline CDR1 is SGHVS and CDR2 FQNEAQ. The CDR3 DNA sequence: TGTGCCAGCAGCCTCGGTGCAGGGTCTGGAAACACCATATATTTT. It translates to CASSLGAGSGNTIYF. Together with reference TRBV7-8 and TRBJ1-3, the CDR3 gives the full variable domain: GAGVSQSPRYKVAKRGQDVALRCDPISGHVSLFWYQQALGQGPEFLTYFQNEAQLDKSGLPSDRFFAERPEGSVSTLKIQRTQQEDSAVYLCASSLGAGSGNTIYFGEGSWLTVV.

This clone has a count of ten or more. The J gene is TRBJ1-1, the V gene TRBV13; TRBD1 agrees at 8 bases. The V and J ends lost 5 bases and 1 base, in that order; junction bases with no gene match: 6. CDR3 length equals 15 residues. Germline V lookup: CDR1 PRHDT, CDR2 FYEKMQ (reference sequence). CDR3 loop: CASSARTGWNTEAFF. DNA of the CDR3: TGTGCCAGCAGCGCCCGGACAGGGTGGAACACTGAAGCTTTCTTT.

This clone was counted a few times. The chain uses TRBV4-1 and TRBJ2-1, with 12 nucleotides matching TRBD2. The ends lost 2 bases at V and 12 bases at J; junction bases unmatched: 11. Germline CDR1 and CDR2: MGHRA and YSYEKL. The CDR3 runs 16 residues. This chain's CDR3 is CASSQTGTSGQTGQFF. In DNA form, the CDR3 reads TGCGCCAGCAGCCAAACCGGGACTAGCGGGCAGACTGGGCAGTTCTTC.

The CDR3: CASHPGGGRNSPLHF. The CDR3 nucleotides are TGTGCCAGCCACCCCGGGGGGGGCAGGAATTCACCCCTCCACTTT. This chain uses TRBV7-9 with TRBJ1-6, with D tentatively TRBD1 (6 bases). This CDR3 has 15 amino acids. V gave up 8 bases and J gave up 7 bases, with 18 bases separating them. CDR1 is SEHNR and CDR2 is FQNEAQ in the germline V gene (reference sequence).

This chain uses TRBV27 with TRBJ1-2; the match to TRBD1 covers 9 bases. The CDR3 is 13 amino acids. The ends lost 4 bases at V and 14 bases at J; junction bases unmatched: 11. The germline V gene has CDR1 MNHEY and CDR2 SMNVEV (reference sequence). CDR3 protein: CASSSWTGEGITF. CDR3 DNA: TGTGCCAGCAGTTCATGGACAGGGGAAGGGATAACCTTC.

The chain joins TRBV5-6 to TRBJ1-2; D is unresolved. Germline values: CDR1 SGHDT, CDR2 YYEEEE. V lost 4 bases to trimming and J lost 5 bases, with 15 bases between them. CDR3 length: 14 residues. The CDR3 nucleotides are TGTGCCAGCAGCCCGAACACGCAACCTTATGGCTACACCTTC. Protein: CASSPNTQPYGYTF.

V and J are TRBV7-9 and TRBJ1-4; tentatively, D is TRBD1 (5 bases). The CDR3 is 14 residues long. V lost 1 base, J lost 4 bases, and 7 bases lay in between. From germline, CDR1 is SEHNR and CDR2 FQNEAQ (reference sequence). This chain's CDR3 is CASSLGGSNEKLFF. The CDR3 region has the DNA TGTGCCAGCAGCTTAGGGGGCAGTAATGAAAAACTGTTTTTT.

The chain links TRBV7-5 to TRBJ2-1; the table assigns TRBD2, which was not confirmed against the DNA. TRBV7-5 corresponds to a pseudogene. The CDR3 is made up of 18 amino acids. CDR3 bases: TGTGTCAGAAGCTTAGGGGGTCGCCGGGGAAAGTCCTACAATGAGCAGTTCTTC. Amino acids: CVRSLGGRRGKSYNEQFF.

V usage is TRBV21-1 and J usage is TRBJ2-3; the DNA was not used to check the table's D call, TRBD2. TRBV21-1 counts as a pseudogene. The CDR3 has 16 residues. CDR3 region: CASSPRIAGSTDTQYF. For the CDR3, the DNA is TGTGCCAGCAGCCCCCGAATTGCGGGGAGCACAGATACGCAGTATTTT.

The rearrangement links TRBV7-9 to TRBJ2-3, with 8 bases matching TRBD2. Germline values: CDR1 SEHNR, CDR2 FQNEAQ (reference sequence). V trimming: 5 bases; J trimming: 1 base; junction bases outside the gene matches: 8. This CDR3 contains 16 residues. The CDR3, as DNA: TGTGCCAGCAGCACAAGCGGGGGCTGGCGCACAGATACGCAGTATTTT. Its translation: CASSTSGGWRTDTQYF.

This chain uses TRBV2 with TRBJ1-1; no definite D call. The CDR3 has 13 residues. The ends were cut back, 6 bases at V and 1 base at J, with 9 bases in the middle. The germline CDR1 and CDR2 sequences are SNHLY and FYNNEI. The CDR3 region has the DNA TGTGCCAGCAGATCAAGAGCGAACACTGAAGCTTTCTTT. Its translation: CASRSRANTEAFF. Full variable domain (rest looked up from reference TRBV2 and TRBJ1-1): EPEVTQTPSHQVTQMGQEVILRCVPISNHLYFYWYRQILGQKVEFLVSFYNNEISEKSEIFDDQFSVERPDGSNFTLKIRSTKLEDSAMYFCASRSRANTEAFFGQGTRLTVV.

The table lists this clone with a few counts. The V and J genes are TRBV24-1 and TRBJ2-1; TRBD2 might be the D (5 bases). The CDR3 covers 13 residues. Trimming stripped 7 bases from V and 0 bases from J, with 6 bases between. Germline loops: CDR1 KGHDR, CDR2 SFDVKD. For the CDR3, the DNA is TGTGCCACCAGGGGGAGCTCCTACAATGAGCAGTTCTTC. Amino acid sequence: CATRGSSYNEQFF.

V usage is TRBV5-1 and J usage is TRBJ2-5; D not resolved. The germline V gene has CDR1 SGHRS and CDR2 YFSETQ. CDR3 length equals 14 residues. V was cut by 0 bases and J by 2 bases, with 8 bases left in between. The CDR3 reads CASSLGSLQETQYF. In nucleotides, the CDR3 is TGCGCCAGCAGCTTGGGTAGTCTTCAAGAGACCCAGTACTTC.

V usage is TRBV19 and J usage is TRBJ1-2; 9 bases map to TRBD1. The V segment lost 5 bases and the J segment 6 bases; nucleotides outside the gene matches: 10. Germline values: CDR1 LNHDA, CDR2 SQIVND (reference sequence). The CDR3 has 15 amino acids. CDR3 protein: CASSPGQGKGDGYTF. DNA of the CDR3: TGTGCCAGTAGTCCCGGACAGGGGAAAGGAGATGGCTACACCTTC.

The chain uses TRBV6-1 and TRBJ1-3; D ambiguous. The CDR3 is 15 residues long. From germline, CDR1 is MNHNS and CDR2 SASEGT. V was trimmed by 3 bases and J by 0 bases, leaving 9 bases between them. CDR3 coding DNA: TGTGCCAGCAGTGATGCGAGGTTCTCTGGAAACACCATATATTTT. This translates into CASSDARFSGNTIYF.

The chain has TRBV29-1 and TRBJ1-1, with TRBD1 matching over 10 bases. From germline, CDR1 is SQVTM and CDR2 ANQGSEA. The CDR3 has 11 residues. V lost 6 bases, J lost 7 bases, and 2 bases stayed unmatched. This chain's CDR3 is CSVGQGVEAFF. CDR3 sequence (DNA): TGCAGCGTCGGACAGGGGGTTGAAGCTTTCTTT.

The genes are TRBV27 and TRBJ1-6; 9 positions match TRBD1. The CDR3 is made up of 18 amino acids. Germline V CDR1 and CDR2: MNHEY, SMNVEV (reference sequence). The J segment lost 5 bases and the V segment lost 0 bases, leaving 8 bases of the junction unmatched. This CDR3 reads CASSLSGQGNSHNSPLHF. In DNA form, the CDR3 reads TGTGCCAGCAGTTTATCGGGACAGGGTAATAGTCATAATTCACCCCTCCACTTT.

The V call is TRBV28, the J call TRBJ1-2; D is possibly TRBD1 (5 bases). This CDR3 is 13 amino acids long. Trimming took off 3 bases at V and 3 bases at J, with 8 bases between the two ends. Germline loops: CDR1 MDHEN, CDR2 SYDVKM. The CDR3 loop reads CASSFTGDYGYTF. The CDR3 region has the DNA TGTGCCAGCAGTTTTACGGGGGACTATGGCTACACCTTC.

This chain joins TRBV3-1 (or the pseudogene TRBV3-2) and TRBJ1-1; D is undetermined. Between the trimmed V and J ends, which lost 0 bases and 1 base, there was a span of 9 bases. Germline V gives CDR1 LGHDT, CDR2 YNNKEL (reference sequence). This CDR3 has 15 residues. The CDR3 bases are TGTGCCAGCAGCCAAGAACCGGTCGGGAACACTGAAGCTTTCTTT. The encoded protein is CASSQEPVGNTEAFF.

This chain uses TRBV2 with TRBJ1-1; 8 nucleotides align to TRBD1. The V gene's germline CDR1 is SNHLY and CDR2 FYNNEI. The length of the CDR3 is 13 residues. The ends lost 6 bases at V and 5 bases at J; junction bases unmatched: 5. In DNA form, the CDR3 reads TGTGCCAGCAGCCTAACAGGGGGGACTGAAGCTTTCTTT. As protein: CASSLTGGTEAFF.

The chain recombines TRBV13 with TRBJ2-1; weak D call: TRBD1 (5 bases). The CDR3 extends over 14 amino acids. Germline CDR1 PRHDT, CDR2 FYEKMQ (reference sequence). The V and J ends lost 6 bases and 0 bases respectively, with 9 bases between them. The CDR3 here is CASRYRSSYNEQFF. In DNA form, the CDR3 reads TGTGCCAGCAGGTACAGGAGCTCCTACAATGAGCAGTTCTTC.

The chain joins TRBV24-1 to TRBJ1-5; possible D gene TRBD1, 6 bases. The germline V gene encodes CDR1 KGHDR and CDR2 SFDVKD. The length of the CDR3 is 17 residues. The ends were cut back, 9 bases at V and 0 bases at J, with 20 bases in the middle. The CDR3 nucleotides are TGTGCCACCGCCCCCAACGGGGGGCCTCATAGCAATCAGCCCCAGCATTTT. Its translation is CATAPNGGPHSNQPQHF.